This TCR beta chain was captured in a study of T-cell memory formation after mild COVID-19. Study findings and constraints: In second-wave clones peaking day 37, SARS-CoV-2 specificity remained unconfirmed. Pre-infection memory carried some responding clones, suggesting that cross-reactive memory joined.

Trimming pared 0 bases from V and 2 bases from J, leaving 6 bases between. CDR1 and CDR2 (germline): SGHRS, YFSETQ. CDR3 length: 14 amino acids. This clonotype occurred many times. Its antigen is as yet unknown. UMIs and sample barcodes were carried by the TCR alpha and TCR beta cDNA libraries that 5'RACE produced using constant-segment primers. TCRdb passed the 5' RACE reads through MiXCR, listing each CDR3 protein once. The sample has approximately 580,000 distinct CDR3 sequences, around 20% seen once. This clonotype originated in an adult woman who had mild COVID-19 (a few samples of this study predate the infection). Cell type and time point are not known. The rearrangement uses TRBV5-1 and TRBJ2-4; D remains ambiguous. Sample: PBMCs or a T cell subset sorted from them (not recorded which). CDR3 sequence (DNA): TGCGCCAGCAGCTTGGCCGGTACCAAAAACATTCAGTACTTC. This encodes CASSLAGTKNIQYF. Full variable domain (rest looked up from reference TRBV5-1 and TRBJ2-4): KAGVTQTPRYLIKTRGQQVTLSCSPISGHRSVSWYQQTPGQGLQFLFEYFSETQRNKGNFPGRFSGRQFSNSRSEMNVSTLELGDSALYLCASSLAGTKNIQYFGAGTRLSVL.